Here is one T cell receptor (beta chain) with its context. The CDR3 consists of 16 residues. Trimming at V came to 0 bases and at J to 4 bases, leaving 4 bases not matched to a gene. CDR1 LGHNA and CDR2 YNFKEQ come from the germline V gene. This specimen belongs to a study of blood T cell repertoires in COVID-19. Study summary: Samples representing acute and convalescent COVID-19 were sourced from the United States, Italy and Spain.

The protocol was immunoSEQ multiplex PCR, while the TCRdb copy is restricted to in-frame clones and leaves out a portion. The sample yields 250,000 to 350,000 clones, about nine tenths seen once. V is TRBV4-2 and J is TRBJ2-3, with TRBD2 matching over 10 bases. Sequenced input: peripheral blood. The sequence derives from a man younger than 35 with active or convalescent COVID-19. The CDR3, as DNA: TGTGCCAGCAGCCAAGATCCAGCGGGAGGGCCAGATACGCAGTATTTT. It translates to CASSQDPAGGPDTQYF.